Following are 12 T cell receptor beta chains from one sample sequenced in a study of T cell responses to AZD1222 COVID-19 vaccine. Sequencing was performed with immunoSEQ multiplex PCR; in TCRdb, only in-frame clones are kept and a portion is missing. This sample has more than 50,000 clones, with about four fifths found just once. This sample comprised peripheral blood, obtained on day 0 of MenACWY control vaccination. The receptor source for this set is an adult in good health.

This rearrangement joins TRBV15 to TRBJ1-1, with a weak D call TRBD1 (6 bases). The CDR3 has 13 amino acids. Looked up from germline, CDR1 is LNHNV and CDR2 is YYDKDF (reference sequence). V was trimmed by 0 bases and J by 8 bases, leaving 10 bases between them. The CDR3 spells CATSRDPGTEAFF. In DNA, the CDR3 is TGTGCCACCAGCAGAGATCCCGGGACAGAAGCTTTCTTT. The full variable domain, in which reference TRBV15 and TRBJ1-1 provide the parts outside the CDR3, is DAMVIQNPRYQVTQFGKPVTLSCSQTLNHNVMYWYQQKSSQAPKLLFHYYDKDFNNEADTPDNFQSRRPNTSFCFLDIRSPGLGDTAMYLCATSRDPGTEAFFGQGTRLTVV.

The CDR3 region is CASSLDSDLNGYTF. The CDR3 DNA reads TGCGCCAGCAGCTTAGACAGCGACCTGAATGGCTACACCTTC. This chain connects TRBV5-1 to TRBJ1-2; possibly TRBD1 for D (5 bases). Trimming took 2 bases from V and 6 from J, leaving 14 bases between them. Germline-derived CDR1 and CDR2 are SGHRS and YFSETQ. This CDR3 comprises 14 residues.

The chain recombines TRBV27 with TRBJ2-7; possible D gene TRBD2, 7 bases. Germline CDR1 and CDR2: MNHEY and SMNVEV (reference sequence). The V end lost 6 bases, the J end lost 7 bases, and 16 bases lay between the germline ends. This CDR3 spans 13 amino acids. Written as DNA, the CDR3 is TGTGCCAGCAGGTCCCTGGGGGGGCTGGAGCAGTACTTC. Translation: CASRSLGGLEQYF.

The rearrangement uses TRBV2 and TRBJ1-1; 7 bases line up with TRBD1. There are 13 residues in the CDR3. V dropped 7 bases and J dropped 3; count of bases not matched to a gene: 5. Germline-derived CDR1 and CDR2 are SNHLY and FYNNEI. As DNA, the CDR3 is TGTGCCAGCACAGATACAGGGGACACTGAAGCTTTCTTT. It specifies CASTDTGDTEAFF.

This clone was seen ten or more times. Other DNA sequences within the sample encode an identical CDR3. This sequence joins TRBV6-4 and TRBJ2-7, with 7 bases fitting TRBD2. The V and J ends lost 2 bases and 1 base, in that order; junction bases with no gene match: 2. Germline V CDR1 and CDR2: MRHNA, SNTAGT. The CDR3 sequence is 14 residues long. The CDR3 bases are TGTGCCAGCAGTGACGCGGGGGTTTCCTACGAGCAGTACTTC. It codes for CASSDAGVSYEQYF.

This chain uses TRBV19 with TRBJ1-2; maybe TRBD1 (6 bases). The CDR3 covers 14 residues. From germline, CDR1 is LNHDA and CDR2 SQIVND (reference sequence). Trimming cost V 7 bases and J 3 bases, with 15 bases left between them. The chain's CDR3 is CASKGEASYYGYTF. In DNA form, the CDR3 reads TGTGCCAGTAAGGGGGAGGCGTCTTACTATGGCTACACCTTC.

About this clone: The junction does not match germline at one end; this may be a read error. CDR3 in amino acids: CASRLDNQPQHF. The CDR3 coding sequence is TGTGCCAGCAGATTAGATAATCAGCCCCAGCATTTT. The chain has TRBV12-3 or TRBV12-4 and TRBJ1-5; D gene ambiguous. The length of the CDR3 is 12 residues.

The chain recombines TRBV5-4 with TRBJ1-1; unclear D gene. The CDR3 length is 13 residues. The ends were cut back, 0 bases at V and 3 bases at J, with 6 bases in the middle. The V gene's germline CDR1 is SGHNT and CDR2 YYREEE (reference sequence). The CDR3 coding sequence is TGTGCCAGCAGCTTGGACGGCCACACTGAAGCTTTCTTT. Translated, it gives CASSLDGHTEAFF. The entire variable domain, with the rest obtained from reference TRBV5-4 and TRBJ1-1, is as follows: ETGVTQSPTHLIKTRGQQVTLRCSSQSGHNTVSWYQQALGQGPQFIFQYYREEENGRGNFPPRFSGLQFPNYSSELNVNALELDDSALYLCASSLDGHTEAFFGQGTRLTVV.

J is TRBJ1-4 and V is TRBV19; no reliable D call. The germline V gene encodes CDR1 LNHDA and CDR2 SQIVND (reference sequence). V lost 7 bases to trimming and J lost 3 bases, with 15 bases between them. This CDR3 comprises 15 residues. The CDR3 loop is CASKRMEQANEKLFF. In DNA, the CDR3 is TGTGCCAGTAAACGGATGGAACAAGCTAATGAAAAACTGTTTTTT.

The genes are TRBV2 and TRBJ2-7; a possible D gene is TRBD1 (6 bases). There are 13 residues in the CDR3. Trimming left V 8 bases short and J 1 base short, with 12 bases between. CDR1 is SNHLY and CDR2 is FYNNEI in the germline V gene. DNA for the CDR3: TGTGCCAGCGCACAGGGCGAATCCTACGAGCAGTACTTC. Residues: CASAQGESYEQYF.

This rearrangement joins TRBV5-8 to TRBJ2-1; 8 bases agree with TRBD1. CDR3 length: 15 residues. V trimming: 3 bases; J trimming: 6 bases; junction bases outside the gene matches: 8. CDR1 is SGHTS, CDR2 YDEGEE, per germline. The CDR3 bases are TGTGCCAGCAGCTCGGGACAGGTGGGGTCCAATGAGCAGTTCTTC. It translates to CASSSGQVGSNEQFF.

Here the CDR3 reads CAYSGGSRNIQYF. CDR3 DNA: TGTGCGTACTCGGGGGGTTCGAGAAACATTCAGTACTTC. This chain links TRBV30 with TRBJ2-4, with 7 bases fitting TRBD2. Germline CDR1 is GTSNPN and CDR2 is SVGIG (reference sequence). This CDR3 contains 13 residues. The full variable domain, in which reference TRBV30 and TRBJ2-4 provide the parts outside the CDR3, is SQTIHQWPATLVQPVGSPLSLECTVEGTSNPNLYWYRQAAGRGLQLLFYSVGIGQISSEVPQNLSASRPQDRQFILSSKKLLLSDSGFYLCAYSGGSRNIQYFGAGTRLSVL.